This is a list of T cell receptor beta chains from one sample in a study of beta chain features in type 1 diabetes. TCRdb's copy holds only in-frame clones and misses some; the assay was immunoSEQ multiplex PCR. The table lists a few hundred thousand clones, approximately 16% of them singletons. Sequencing was done on a sample of naive CD4+ T cells from blood. The source is a woman aged 18-30 years in good health. The CDR3 runs from the conserved cysteine through the conserved F or W. Fields, in order: CDR3 length, J gene, V gene, D gene, clone size, CDR3 DNA, CDR3 protein. A D gene is named only where the DNA matches it firmly. The size entry is marked missing in some rows and otherwise reads once, few, many or a size class.

12	TRBJ2-4	TRBV15	TRBD2	-	TGTGCCACCAGCACGGGGGGGGACATTCAGTACTTC	CATSTGGDIQYF
17	TRBJ2-1	TRBV7-9	TRBD2	few	TGTGCCAGCAGCCGTAGCGGGACTAGCGGGAGGGCCAGTGAGCAGTTCTTC	CASSRSGTSGRASEQFF
13	TRBJ1-5	TRBV18	-	-	TGTGCCAGCTCACCAGGCAGCGATCAGCCCCAGCATTTT	CASSPGSDQPQHF
15	TRBJ2-5	TRBV28	TRBD1	-	TGTGCCAGCAGTTCTACAACGACAGGGAAAGAGACCCAGTACTTC	CASSSTTTGKETQYF
14	TRBJ1-1	TRBV6-5	-	-	TGTGCCAGCAGTTACTCGTATAGGGGATCTGTAGCTTTCTTT	CASSYSYRGSVAFF
14	TRBJ2-1	TRBV7-2	-	few	TGTGCCAGCAGCCCACACGCGGGAACTCCAGAGCAGTTCTTC	CASSPHAGTPEQFF
14	TRBJ1-2	TRBV28	TRBD1	-	TGTGCCAGCAGGCGGACAGGGCTGGGCTATGGCTACACCTTC	CASRRTGLGYGYTF
15	TRBJ1-5	TRBV4-1	-	few	TGCGCCAGCAGCCAAGATGGGCAGGGCCCGGCGGCCCAGCATTTT	CASSQDGQGPAAQHF
15	TRBJ2-5	TRBV28	-	few	TGTGCCAGCAACCTGAGTCGGCACAGAAAAGAGACCCAGTACTTC	CASNLSRHRKETQYF
11	TRBJ2-7	TRBV19	TRBD2	-	TGTGCCAGGCGGGGGGTCTACGAGCAGTACTTC	CARRGVYEQYF
16	TRBJ2-1	TRBV6-5	TRBD2	-	TGTGCCAGCAGTTACTCGAATAGCGGGACTCTCAATGAGCAGTTCTTC	CASSYSNSGTLNEQFF
13	TRBJ1-2	TRBV29-1	-	-	TGCAGCGTTGAAGATCGGCGGAACTATGGCTACACCTTC	CSVEDRRNYGYTF
13	TRBJ1-1	TRBV2	-	few	TGTGCCAGCATCCCACGGCGTCGGGAGGGGGCTTTCTTT	CASIPRRREGAFF
13	TRBJ2-7	TRBV18	-	-	TGTGCCAGCTCACCAGGACACAGTTACGAGCAGTACTTC	CASSPGHSYEQYF
15	TRBJ2-3	TRBV11-2	TRBD2	once	TGTGCCAGCAGCAGGAGCGGGAGTGGCGCAGATACGCAGTATTTT	CASSRSGSGADTQYF
15	TRBJ2-7	TRBV19	TRBD1	few	TGTGCCAGTAGTCCACCGGGACAGGGCTCCTACGAGCAGTACTTC	CASSPPGQGSYEQYF
14	TRBJ2-1	TRBV9	TRBD2	few	TGTGCCAGCAGCGTACTAGCGGGATTCAATGAGCAGTTCTTC	CASSVLAGFNEQFF
13	TRBJ2-1	TRBV27	-	few	TGTGCCAGCAGCCTGACTCGAAGCAATGAGCAGTTCTTC	CASSLTRSNEQFF
13	TRBJ2-1	TRBV7-3	TRBD1	few	TGTGCCAGCAGCCTGGACAGGGTGCATGAGCAGTTCTTC	CASSLDRVHEQFF
14	TRBJ2-7	TRBV11-1	-	few	TGTGCCAGCAGCTTCCCGGGACTTCTCTACGAGCAGTACTTC	CASSFPGLLYEQYF
16	TRBJ2-1	TRBV9	-	-	TGTGCCAGCAGCCCTCATAGCGGAAGCTCCTACAATGAGCAGTTCTTC	CASSPHSGSSYNEQFF
11	TRBJ2-1	TRBV5-1	-	few	TGCGCCAGCAGTTTCGAGGGTGAGCAGTTCTTC	CASSFEGEQFF
14	TRBJ1-1	TRBV11-2	-	-	TGTGCCAGCAGCTTAGTGAGGAGCCCCCGTGAAGCTTTCTTT	CASSLVRSPREAFF
14	TRBJ2-2	TRBV25-1	-	few	TGTGCCAGCAGTTGGGCGTCGAACACCGGGGAGCTGTTTTTT	CASSWASNTGELFF